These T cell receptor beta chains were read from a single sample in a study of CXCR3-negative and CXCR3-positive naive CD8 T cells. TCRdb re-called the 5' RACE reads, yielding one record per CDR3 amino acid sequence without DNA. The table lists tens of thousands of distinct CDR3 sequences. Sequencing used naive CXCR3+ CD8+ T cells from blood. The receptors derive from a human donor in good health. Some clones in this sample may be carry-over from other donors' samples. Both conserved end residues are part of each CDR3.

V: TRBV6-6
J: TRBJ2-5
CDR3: CASTRVIQETQYF

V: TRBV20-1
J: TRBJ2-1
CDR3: CSAREDSGNEQFF

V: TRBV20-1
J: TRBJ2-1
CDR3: CSARSNGREGYNEQFF

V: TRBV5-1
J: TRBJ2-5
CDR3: CASSSRDPLQETQYF

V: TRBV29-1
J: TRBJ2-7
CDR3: CSVSGTSGPYEQYF

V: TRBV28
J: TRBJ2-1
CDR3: CASSYPRFHREQFF

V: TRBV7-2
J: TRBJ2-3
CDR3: CASSLAGGSTDTQYF

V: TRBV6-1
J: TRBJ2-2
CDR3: CASREAGRNTGELFF

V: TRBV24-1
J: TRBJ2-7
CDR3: CATSDGDYEQYF

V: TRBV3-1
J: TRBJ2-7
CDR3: CASSQDRSPGLLWFGEQYF

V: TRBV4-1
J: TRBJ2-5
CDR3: CASSQVFQAEETQYF

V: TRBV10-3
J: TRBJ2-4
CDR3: CAISESRLGETAKNIQYF

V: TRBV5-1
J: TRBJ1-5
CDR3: CASSASPGTGRGILFYQPQHF

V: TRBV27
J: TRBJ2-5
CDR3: CASSFGLAEETQYF

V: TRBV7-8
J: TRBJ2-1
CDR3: CASSLPEPTNYNEQFF

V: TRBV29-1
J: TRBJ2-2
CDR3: CSVEERNTGELFF

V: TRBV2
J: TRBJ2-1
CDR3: CASSEAGQTYNEQFF

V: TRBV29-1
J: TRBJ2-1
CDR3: CSQTDYNEQFF

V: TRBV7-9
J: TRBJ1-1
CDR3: CASSSLGQGQETEAFF

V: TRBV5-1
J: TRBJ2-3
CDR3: CASSLAGSTDTQYF

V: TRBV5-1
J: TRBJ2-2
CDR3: CASSLDRAGELFF

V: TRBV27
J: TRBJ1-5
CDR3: CASSLSQGLNQPQHF

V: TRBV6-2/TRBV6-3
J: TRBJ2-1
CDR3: CASSYGTSSEFF

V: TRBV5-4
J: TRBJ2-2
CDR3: CASSKVLGTGELFF

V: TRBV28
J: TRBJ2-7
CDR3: CASRPTGQGAGGEQYF

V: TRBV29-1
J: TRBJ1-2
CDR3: CSAGTGGGYTF

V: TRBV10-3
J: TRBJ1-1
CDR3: CAISEPGTDEAFF

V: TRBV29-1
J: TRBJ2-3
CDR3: CSVPSSAFRGLAVSSPTDTQYF

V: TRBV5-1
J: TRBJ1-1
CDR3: CASSLEGSYTEAFF

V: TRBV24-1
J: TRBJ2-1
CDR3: CATSDLSGTLKGDNEQFF

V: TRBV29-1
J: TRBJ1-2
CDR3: CSVERESEYYGYTF

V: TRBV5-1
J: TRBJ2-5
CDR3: CASSLQQGGRQETQYF